This entry is about one T cell receptor (beta chain). Study members were between about 18 and 100 years old and lived in fewer than 30 US regions. Recovered status applied to Cohort 3 donors who had two consecutive negative PCRs. It also applied to those with clearance or with symptom resolution. The data derive from a study of blood T cell repertoires in COVID-19. Sequencing was performed with immunoSEQ multiplex PCR; in TCRdb, only in-frame clones are kept and a portion is missing. The table lists approximately 350,000 clones, roughly 90% of them singletons. The germline gives CDR1 SGHDT, CDR2 YYEEEE. Trimming shortened V by 7 bases and J by 0 bases, and 5 bases separated the two germline ends. The CDR3 covers 12 residues.

The TCR sequence derives from a woman aged 30 to 39 who had recovered from COVID-19. The sequenced sample consisted of PBMCs or T cells enriched from blood (not recorded which). This rearrangement joins TRBV5-6 to TRBJ2-1; D uncertain. Written as DNA, the CDR3 is TGTGCCAGCGGAGCCTCCTACAATGAGCAGTTCTTC. Protein: CASGASYNEQFF.